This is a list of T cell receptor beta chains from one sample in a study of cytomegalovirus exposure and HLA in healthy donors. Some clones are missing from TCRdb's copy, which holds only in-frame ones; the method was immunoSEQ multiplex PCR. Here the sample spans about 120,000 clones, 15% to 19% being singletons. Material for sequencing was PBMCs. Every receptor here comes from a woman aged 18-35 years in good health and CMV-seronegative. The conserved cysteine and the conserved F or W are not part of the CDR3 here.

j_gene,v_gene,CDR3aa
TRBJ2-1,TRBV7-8,ASSSRTSGYNEQF
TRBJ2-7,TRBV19,ASSIRTGAPYEQY
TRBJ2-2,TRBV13,ASSPLRGDANTGELF
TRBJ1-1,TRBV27,ASSAGGGDTEAF
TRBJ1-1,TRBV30,AWSVGALGTEAF
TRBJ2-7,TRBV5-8,ASSLLFSPGLALREQY
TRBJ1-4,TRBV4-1,ASSHGQTGVNEKLF
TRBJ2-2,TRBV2,ASRTAGGESGELF
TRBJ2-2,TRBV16,ASSQSGTNTGELF
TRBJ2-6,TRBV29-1,SVQGSSGANVLT